This T cell receptor (beta chain) originates from a study of blood T cell repertoires in COVID-19. Study-level information: PBMCs, B-cell-depleted T cells, or T cells provided the cDNA or gDNA that made up the material.

The CDR3 totals 13 residues. Germline CDR1 and CDR2: SGHTA and FQGNSA. Trimming left V 6 bases short and J 1 base short, with 8 bases between. This table comes from immunoSEQ multiplex PCR, and its TCRdb copy is limited to in-frame clones, with some not included. The profile shows 85,000 or so clones, about 76% of them singletons. The receptor was isolated from a man older than 75 with acute or convalescent COVID-19. The sequenced material came from peripheral blood. The chain is built from TRBV7-2 and TRBJ2-3; maybe TRBD2 (5 bases). The DNA of the CDR3 is TGTGCCAGCAGACTAGAGCGCACAGATACGCAGTATTTT. As protein: CASRLERTDTQYF.